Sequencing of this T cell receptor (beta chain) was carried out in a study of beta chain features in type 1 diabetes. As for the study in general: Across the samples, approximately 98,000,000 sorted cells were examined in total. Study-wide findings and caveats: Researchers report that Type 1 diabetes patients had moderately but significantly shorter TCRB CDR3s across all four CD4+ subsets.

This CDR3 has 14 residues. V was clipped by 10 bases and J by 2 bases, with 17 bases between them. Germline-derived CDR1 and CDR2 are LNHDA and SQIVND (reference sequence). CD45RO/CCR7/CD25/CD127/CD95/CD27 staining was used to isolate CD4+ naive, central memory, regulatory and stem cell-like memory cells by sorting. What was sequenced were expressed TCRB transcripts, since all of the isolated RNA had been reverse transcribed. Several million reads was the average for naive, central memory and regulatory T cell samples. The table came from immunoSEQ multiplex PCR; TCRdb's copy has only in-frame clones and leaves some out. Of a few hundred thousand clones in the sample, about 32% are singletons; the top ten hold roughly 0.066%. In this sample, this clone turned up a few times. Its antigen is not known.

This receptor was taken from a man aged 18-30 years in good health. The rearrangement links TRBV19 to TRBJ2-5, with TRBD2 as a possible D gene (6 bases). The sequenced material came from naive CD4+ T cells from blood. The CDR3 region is CATRRSSAQETQYF. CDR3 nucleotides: TGTGCCACCAGAAGGTCTAGCGCTCAAGAGACCCAGTACTTC.